This entry features one T cell receptor (beta chain) sequence. These data belong to a study of immune evolution from preneoplasia to lung adenocarcinoma. Produced via immunoSEQ multiplex PCR; TCRdb's table is partial and in-frame only. This sample has some 9,000 clones; approximately 79% occur once, and the top ten carry about 12%. Macro-dissection enriched premalignant or tumor cells before nucleic acid extraction. What was sequenced was FFPE lung adenocarcinoma in situ tissue. This clonotype originated in a person of 80 years or more with lung adenocarcinoma.

CDR3 in amino acids: CASSFKQNYGYTF. The CDR3 bases are TGTGCCAGCAGTTTCAAACAGAACTATGGCTACACCTTC. The rearrangement links TRBV27 to TRBJ1-2; unclear D gene. From germline, CDR1 is MNHEY and CDR2 SMNVEV (reference sequence). The CDR3 is made up of 13 amino acids. Deletions cut 3 bases from V and 2 bases from J, with 7 bases between.